This T cell receptor beta chain was identified during a study of cytomegalovirus exposure and HLA in healthy donors. The primer mix had 60 Vbeta and 13 Jbeta primers. The repertoire was sequenced with immunoSEQ multiplex PCR; TCRdb's copy has only in-frame clones and lacks some. This table has around 96,000 clones, 80% appearing once. V lost 0 bases and J lost 10; bases outside the gene matches: 5. Looked up from germline, CDR1 is SGHRS and CDR2 is YFSETQ. The length of the CDR3 is 13 residues. The genes are TRBV5-1 and TRBJ1-2; 8 nucleotides match TRBD1. The sequence came from a man aged 18 to 35 in good health and CMV-seronegative. The sequencing input was PBMCs. CDR3: CASSLAGGIDYTF. For the CDR3, the DNA is TGCGCCAGCAGCTTGGCAGGGGGCATTGACTACACCTTC.